This T cell receptor (beta chain) was documented in a study of blood T cell repertoires in COVID-19. The CDR3 totals 16 residues. CDR1 MDHEN and CDR2 SYDVKM come from the germline V gene. J lost 4 bases, V lost 3 bases, and 9 bases had no gene match. Assay used: immunoSEQ multiplex PCR; TCRdb lists only in-frame clones, some missing. The sample consists of about 68,000 clones, 80% to 90% of them appearing once. V and J are TRBV28 and TRBJ2-5; 9 bases are a match to TRBD2. The sequence derives from a man aged 45-60 years with acute or convalescent COVID-19. Sequencing input: peripheral blood. The CDR3 nucleotides are TGTGCCAGCAGTTTCCGGCTAGCGGGACGTCCAGAGACCCAGTACTTC. Translated: CASSFRLAGRPETQYF.